Listed below are T cell receptor beta chains from one sample, sequenced in a study of blood T cell repertoires in COVID-19. TCRdb's copy holds only in-frame clones and misses some; the assay was immunoSEQ multiplex PCR. Counted here are more than 150,000 clones, about 86% occurring once; the ten biggest clones make up about 7%. The sample taken for sequencing was peripheral blood. These receptors were taken from a man aged 45-65 years with active or convalescent COVID-19. Each CDR3 is given with its conserved first and last residue. A D gene is named only where the DNA matches it firmly. Clone size, where shown, is once, few, many, or a class for clones that have expanded.

15 TRBJ2-2 TRBV6-5 - TRBD2 TGTGCCAGCACTTTTAGCGGGGGGGCCCCCGGGGAGCTGTTTTTT CASTFSGGAPGELFF
15 TRBJ1-2 TRBV14 - - TGTGCCAGCAGCCAAGAGTTAGGGGGAATAAATGGCTACACCTTC CASSQELGGINGYTF
13 TRBJ1-2 TRBV6-5 - - TGTGCCAGCAGTTACGACAGAAACTATGGCTACACCTTC CASSYDRNYGYTF
16 TRBJ2-1 TRBV5-6 once TRBD2 TGTGCCAGCAGCTTGGTCGCTAGCGGGGGGGGCCATGAGCAGTTCTTC CASSLVASGGGHEQFF
12 TRBJ1-2 TRBV7-8 - - TGTGCCAGCAGCCACGGACAGCGTTCGGTGACCTTC CASSHGQRSVTF
17 TRBJ2-7 TRBV25-1 - TRBD2 TGTGCCAGCAGTGAATTAACAGGACTAGCGGGAAGGGCCGAGCAGTACTTC CASSELTGLAGRAEQYF
14 TRBJ1-1 TRBV7-2 - - TGTGCCAGCAGTCAGGGCAGCCCGAACACTGAAGCTTTCTTT CASSQGSPNTEAFF
14 TRBJ1-1 TRBV5-8 - TRBD1 TGTGCCAGCAGCTTGCAGGGGGCAGGCACTGAAGCTTTCTTT CASSLQGAGTEAFF
13 TRBJ1-1 TRBV21-1 few - TGTGCCAGGACGGGACACCCGAACACTGAAGCTTTCTTT CARTGHPNTEAFF
14 TRBJ1-4 TRBV5-1 - - TGCGCCAGCAGCAGCGGGGGGACTAATGAAAAACTGTTTTTT CASSSGGTNEKLFF
15 TRBJ2-4 TRBV3-1/TRBV3-2 - - TGTGCCAGCAGCCAAGTTGTACTAGCCAAAAACATTCAGTACTTC CASSQVVLAKNIQYF
15 TRBJ1-2 TRBV7-2 - TRBD1 TGTGCCAGCAGCTTAGTGCTAGGGGGCGCCGCTGGCTACACCTTC CASSLVLGGAAGYTF
13 TRBJ1-6 TRBV27 - - TGTGCCAGCAGTTTAAACGGAGTGTCACCCCTCCACTTT CASSLNGVSPLHF
16 TRBJ2-2 TRBV11-2 many TRBD2 TGTGCCAGCAGCTTAAGGACTAGCGGGGGGGCCAGGGAGCTGTTTTTT CASSLRTSGGARELFF
16 TRBJ1-5 TRBV10-3 - TRBD1 TGTGCCATCAGTGAGGGCGACAGGGGGGTCGGTCAGCCCCAGCATTTT CAISEGDRGVGQPQHF
12 TRBJ1-2 TRBV3-1/TRBV3-2 - - TGTGCCAGCAGCCAAATTAGCTATGGCTACACCTTC CASSQISYGYTF
13 TRBJ2-1 TRBV7-9 - - TGTGCCAGCAGCTTATTCGCGCCCAATGAGCAGTTCTTC CASSLFAPNEQFF
15 TRBJ2-7 TRBV6-5 - TRBD1 TGTGCCAGCAGTTACCCGGGACAGGGGGTAAACGAGCAGTACTTC CASSYPGQGVNEQYF